Listed below are T cell receptor beta chains from one sample, sequenced in a study of T cell changes during pregnancy in multiple sclerosis. The data were produced by immunoSEQ multiplex PCR, yet TCRdb's version contains in-frame clones alone and is incomplete. The sample lists approximately 30,000 clones, approximately 90% seen once, with around 10% in the top ten. Sequencing used CD8+ T cells from peripheral blood mononuclear cells, obtained in the third trimester of pregnancy. These receptors came from a female donor with multiple sclerosis, enrolled in a pregnancy study. Both conserved end residues are part of each CDR3. D genes are given only for firm matches. Only part of the rows carry a size: once, few, many, or a class if the clone is expanded.

CASRSRQGVYTIYF TGTGCCAGCAGGTCACGACAGGGCGTCTACACCATATATTTT TRBJ1-3 few TRBV6-4 TRBD1
CASSPSTSGGPNTGELFF TGTGCCAGCAGCCCCTCGACTAGCGGGGGACCCAACACCGGGGAGCTGTTTTTT TRBJ2-2 NA TRBV13 TRBD2
CASVTGYGYTF TGTGCCAGCGTCACAGGCTATGGCTACACCTTC TRBJ1-2 NA TRBV6-1 NA
CASSEPPSGVYEQYF TGCGCCAGCAGCGAACCGCCTAGCGGGGTTTACGAGCAGTACTTC TRBJ2-7 NA TRBV5-1 TRBD2
CASSGYSGTGDGTEAFF TGCGCCAGCAGCGGATATTCCGGGACAGGGGATGGCACTGAAGCTTTCTTT TRBJ1-1 NA TRBV5-1 TRBD1
CASWTGGQPQHF TGTGCCAGTTGGACAGGGGGTCAGCCCCAGCATTTT TRBJ1-5 few TRBV19 TRBD1
CASSDSGTGGDTGELFF TGTGCCAGCAGTGACTCCGGGACAGGGGGCGACACCGGGGAGCTGTTTTTT TRBJ2-2 medium-sized TRBV6-4 TRBD1
CASSLAYGLYEQYF TGCGCCAGCAGCCTGGCTTACGGACTTTACGAGCAGTACTTC TRBJ2-7 medium-sized TRBV5-1 NA
CAWSLRDRGGYGYTF TGTGCCTGGAGTCTACGGGACAGGGGAGGCTATGGCTACACCTTC TRBJ1-2 NA TRBV30 TRBD1
CASSSPPSGSQETQYF TGCGCCAGCAGTTCACCTCCTAGCGGGAGCCAAGAGACCCAGTACTTC TRBJ2-5 NA TRBV5-1 TRBD2
CASIVVAGDYNEQFF TGTGCCAGCATCGTAGTAGCGGGGGATTACAATGAGCAGTTCTTC TRBJ2-1 NA TRBV2 TRBD2
CSVEGGNRGTGYNEQFF TGCAGCGTTGAAGGGGGAAACCGCGGGACAGGCTACAATGAGCAGTTCTTC TRBJ2-1 NA TRBV29-1 TRBD1
CASSIGTSGRNEQFF TGTGCCAGTAGTATCGGGACTAGCGGGAGGAATGAGCAGTTCTTC TRBJ2-1 NA TRBV19 TRBD2
CASSFPGTAGLWGTF TGTGCCAGCAGCTTCCCCGGGACAGCCGGCTTATGGGGCACCTTC TRBJ1-2 NA TRBV7-9 TRBD1
CASSFDRTYEQYF TGTGCCAGCAGCTTTGACAGAACCTACGAGCAGTACTTC TRBJ2-7 NA TRBV5-4 NA
CASSLGTGLSPLHF TGTGCCAGCAGTCTCGGGACAGGGCTTTCACCCCTCCACTTT TRBJ1-6 NA TRBV27 TRBD1
CASSSDSGKSTDTQYF TGTGCCAGCAGCTCCGACAGCGGGAAAAGCACAGATACGCAGTATTTT TRBJ2-3 NA TRBV7-9 TRBD2
CASSETGTGNSGANVLTF TGTGCCAGCAGCGAGACCGGGACAGGAAACTCTGGGGCCAACGTCCTGACTTTC TRBJ2-6 once TRBV9 TRBD1
CASSQRVGTEAFF TGTGCCAGCAGCCAGCGGGTTGGGACTGAAGCTTTCTTT TRBJ1-1 NA TRBV4-2 NA
CASSLGQWGYEQYF TGTGCCAGCAGTTTGGGACAGTGGGGATACGAGCAGTACTTC TRBJ2-7 NA TRBV7-9 TRBD1
CASKKGLAGTDTQYF TGTGCCAGCAAAAAGGGGCTAGCGGGCACAGATACGCAGTATTTT TRBJ2-3 NA TRBV6-5 TRBD2
CASSVEPGAMNTEAFF TGTGCCAGCAGCGTAGAACCGGGAGCCATGAACACTGAAGCTTTCTTT TRBJ1-1 NA TRBV9 NA
CASSMVGGVTYNEQFF TGTGCCAGTAGTATGGTCGGGGGGGTGACCTACAATGAGCAGTTCTTC TRBJ2-1 NA TRBV19 TRBD2
CASSPNEGSSTDTQYF TGTGCCAGCAGCCCTAATGAGGGTTCTAGCACAGATACGCAGTATTTT TRBJ2-3 once TRBV7-9 NA
CASRESLAGVDEQFF TGTGCCAGCAGGGAATCCCTAGCGGGGGTCGATGAGCAGTTCTTC TRBJ2-1 once TRBV6-1 TRBD2
CASSLSGTSGYNEQFF TGTGCCAGCAGCTTATCCGGGACTAGCGGGTACAATGAGCAGTTCTTC TRBJ2-1 NA TRBV7-9 TRBD2
CAWSVPIRQGSGANVLTF TGTGCCTGGAGTGTACCTATACGACAGGGCTCTGGGGCCAACGTCCTGACTTTC TRBJ2-6 NA TRBV30 TRBD1
CASSPGAEISYGYTF TGTGCCAGCAGTCCTGGGGCAGAAATTTCCTATGGCTACACCTTC TRBJ1-2 NA TRBV28 NA
CAWSGQGGHEQYF TGTGCCTGGAGCGGGCAGGGAGGACATGAGCAGTACTTC TRBJ2-7 NA TRBV30 NA
CASGELAGGPEMSQYF TGTGCCAGCGGGGAACTAGCGGGGGGGCCGGAGATGTCCCAGTACTTC TRBJ2-5 NA TRBV2 TRBD2
CASSLSGRARGGYGYTF TGTGCCAGCAGTTTATCGGGCAGGGCCCGCGGGGGCTATGGCTACACCTTC TRBJ1-2 NA TRBV27 NA
CASSLTSGSPSYNEQFF TGTGCCAGCAGTTTAACCAGCGGGTCCCCCTCCTACAATGAGCAGTTCTTC TRBJ2-1 NA TRBV28 NA
CASSQFSGGNQPQHF TGTGCCAGCAGTCAGTTTAGCGGTGGAAATCAGCCCCAGCATTTT TRBJ1-5 NA TRBV27 NA
CASSVSQAGGRDNEQFF TGTGCCAGCAGTGTATCTCAAGCGGGAGGGCGCGACAATGAGCAGTTCTTC TRBJ2-1 NA TRBV9 TRBD2
CASSVAGGELEQYF TGTGCCAGCAGCGTAGCTGGGGGGGAGTTGGAGCAGTACTTC TRBJ2-7 NA TRBV9 TRBD2
CASSSEETQYF TGTGCCAGCAGCTCGGAAGAGACCCAGTACTTC TRBJ2-5 NA TRBV28 NA
CASRQIKGDGYTF TGTGCCAGCAGACAAATCAAGGGGGATGGCTACACCTTC TRBJ1-2 NA TRBV2 NA
CASSASGANTEAFF TGTGCCAGCAGCGCCAGCGGTGCGAACACTGAAGCTTTCTTT TRBJ1-1 NA TRBV9 NA
CASSLAPGMNTEAFF TGTGCCAGCAGTTTAGCCCCAGGAATGAACACTGAAGCTTTCTTT TRBJ1-1 NA TRBV28 NA
CASSLSGTVYGYTF TGTGCCAGCAGTTTGAGTGGGACAGTCTATGGCTACACCTTC TRBJ1-2 NA TRBV28 TRBD1
CASGGRGSPLHF TGTGCCAGCGGGGGCAGGGGTTCACCCCTCCACTTT TRBJ1-6 NA TRBV27 NA
CASSDRDRGLYGYTF TGTGCCAGCAGCGACCGGGACAGGGGTCTTTATGGCTACACCTTC TRBJ1-2 NA TRBV9 TRBD1
CASSSGRGYEQYF TGTGCCAGCAGTAGCGGGAGAGGGTACGAGCAGTACTTC TRBJ2-7 NA TRBV27 TRBD2
CASSFTGAINEAFF TGTGCCAGCAGTTTTACAGGGGCGATCAATGAAGCTTTCTTT TRBJ1-1 few TRBV28 TRBD1
CASSPPGQGASEQFF TGTGCCAGCAGCCCCCCGGGACAGGGGGCAAGTGAGCAGTTCTTC TRBJ2-1 NA TRBV7-9 TRBD1
CASSLGQGVSGPNTEAFF TGCGCCAGCAGCTTGGGACAGGGGGTATCGGGCCCCAACACTGAAGCTTTCTTT TRBJ1-1 NA TRBV5-1 TRBD1
CASSSHRVYEQFF TGTGCCAGCAGCTCCCACAGGGTATATGAGCAGTTCTTC TRBJ2-1 NA TRBV7-9 NA
CASSQQQGPGAREDTEAFF TGCGCCAGCAGCCAACAACAGGGGCCTGGAGCCCGAGAGGACACTGAAGCTTTCTTT TRBJ1-1 NA TRBV4-1 TRBD1